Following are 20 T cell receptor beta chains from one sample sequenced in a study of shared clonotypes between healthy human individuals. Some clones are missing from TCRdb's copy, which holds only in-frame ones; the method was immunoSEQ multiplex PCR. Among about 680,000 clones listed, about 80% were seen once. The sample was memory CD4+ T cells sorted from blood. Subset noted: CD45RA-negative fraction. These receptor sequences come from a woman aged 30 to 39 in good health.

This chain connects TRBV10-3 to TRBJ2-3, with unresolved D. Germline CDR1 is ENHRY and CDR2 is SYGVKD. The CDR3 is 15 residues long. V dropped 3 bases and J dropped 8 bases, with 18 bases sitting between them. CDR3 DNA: TGTGCCATCAGTGACGGCGTATCGCGCCAAGGTACGCAGTATTTT. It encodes CAISDGVSRQGTQYF.

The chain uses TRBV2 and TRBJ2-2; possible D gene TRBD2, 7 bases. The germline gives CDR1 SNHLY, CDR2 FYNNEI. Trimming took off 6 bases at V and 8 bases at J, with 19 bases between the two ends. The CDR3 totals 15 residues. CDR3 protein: CASSIPGGRRGELFF. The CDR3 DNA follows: TGTGCCAGCAGCATCCCCGGGGGGCGACGGGGGGAGCTGTTTTTT.

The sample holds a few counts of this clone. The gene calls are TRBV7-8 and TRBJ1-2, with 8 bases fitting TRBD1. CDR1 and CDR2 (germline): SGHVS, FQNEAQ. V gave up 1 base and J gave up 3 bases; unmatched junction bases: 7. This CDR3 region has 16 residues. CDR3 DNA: TGTGCCAGCAGCTTAGTGTCGACAGGGGTCGACTATGGCTACACCTTC. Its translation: CASSLVSTGVDYGYTF.

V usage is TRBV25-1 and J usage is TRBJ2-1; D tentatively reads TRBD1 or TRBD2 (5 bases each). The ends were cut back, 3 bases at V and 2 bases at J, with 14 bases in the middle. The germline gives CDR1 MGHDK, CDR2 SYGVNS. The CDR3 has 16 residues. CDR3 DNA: TGTGCCAGCAGTGAGGGGCGGGCACCTACCTACAATGAGCAGTTCTTC. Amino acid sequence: CASSEGRAPTYNEQFF. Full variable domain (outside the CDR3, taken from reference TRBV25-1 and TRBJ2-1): EADIYQTPRYLVIGTGKKITLECSQTMGHDKMYWYQQDPGMELHLIHYSYGVNSTEKGDLSSESTVSRIRTEHFPLTLESARPSHTSQYLCASSEGRAPTYNEQFFGPGTRLTVL.

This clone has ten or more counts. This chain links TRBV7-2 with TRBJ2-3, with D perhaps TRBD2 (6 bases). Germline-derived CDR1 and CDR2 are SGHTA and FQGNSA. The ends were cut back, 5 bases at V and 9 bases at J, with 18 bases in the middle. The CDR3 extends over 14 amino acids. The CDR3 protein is CASSPGTRSGTQYF. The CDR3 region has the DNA TGTGCCAGCAGCCCGGGGACGCGGAGCGGGACGCAGTATTTT.

The CDR3 bases are TGCAGCGTTGTCCAAGACCTTAGCTCCTACAATGAGCAGTTCTTC. It translates to CSVVQDLSSYNEQFF. V is TRBV29-1 and J is TRBJ2-1; D ambiguous. Between the trimmed V and J ends, which lost 4 bases and 0 bases, there was a span of 13 bases. Per germline, CDR1 SQVTM and CDR2 ANQGSEA. The CDR3 loop spans 15 amino acids.

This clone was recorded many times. The CDR3 loop reads CAWSVRERLIYNEQFF. The CDR3 DNA is TGTGCCTGGAGTGTACGGGAGCGACTAATCTACAATGAGCAGTTCTTC. The V call is TRBV30, the J call TRBJ2-1; D perhaps matches TRBD2 (6 bases). Trimming stripped 0 bases from V and 3 bases from J, with 15 bases between. This CDR3 contains 16 residues. CDR1 GTSNPN and CDR2 SVGIG come from the germline V gene (reference sequence).

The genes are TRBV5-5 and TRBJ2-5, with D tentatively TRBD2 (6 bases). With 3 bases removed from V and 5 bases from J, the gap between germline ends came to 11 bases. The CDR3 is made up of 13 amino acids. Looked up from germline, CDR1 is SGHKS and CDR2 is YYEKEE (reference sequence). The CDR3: CASSWGTRETQYF. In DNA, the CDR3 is TGTGCCAGCAGCTGGGGGACTCGGGAGACCCAGTACTTC.

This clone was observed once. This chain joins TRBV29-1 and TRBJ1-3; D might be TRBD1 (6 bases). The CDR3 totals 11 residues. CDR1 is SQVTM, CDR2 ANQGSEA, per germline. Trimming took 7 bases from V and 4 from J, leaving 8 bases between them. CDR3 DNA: TGCAGCGCTGGACAGGGAAACACCATATATTTT. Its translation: CSAGQGNTIYF.

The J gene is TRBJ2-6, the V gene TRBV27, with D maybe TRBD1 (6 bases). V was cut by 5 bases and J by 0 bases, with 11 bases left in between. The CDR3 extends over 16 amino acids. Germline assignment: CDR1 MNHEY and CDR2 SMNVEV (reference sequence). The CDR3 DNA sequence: TGTGCCAGCAGTGTGAGACAGGTCTCTGGGGCCAACGTCCTGACTTTC. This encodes CASSVRQVSGANVLTF.

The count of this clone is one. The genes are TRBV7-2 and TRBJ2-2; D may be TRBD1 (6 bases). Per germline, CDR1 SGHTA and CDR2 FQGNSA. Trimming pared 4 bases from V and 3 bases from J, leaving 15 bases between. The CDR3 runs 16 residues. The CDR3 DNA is TGTGCCAGCAGCTCTTATTTGGGGGCGGACACCGGGGAGCTGTTTTTT. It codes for CASSSYLGADTGELFF.

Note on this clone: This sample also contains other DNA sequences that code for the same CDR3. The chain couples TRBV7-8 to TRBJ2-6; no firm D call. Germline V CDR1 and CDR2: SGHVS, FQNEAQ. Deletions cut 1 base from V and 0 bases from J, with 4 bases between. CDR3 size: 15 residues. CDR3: CASSLGVSGANVLTF. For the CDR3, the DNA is TGTGCCAGCAGCTTAGGTGTCTCTGGGGCCAACGTCCTGACTTTC.

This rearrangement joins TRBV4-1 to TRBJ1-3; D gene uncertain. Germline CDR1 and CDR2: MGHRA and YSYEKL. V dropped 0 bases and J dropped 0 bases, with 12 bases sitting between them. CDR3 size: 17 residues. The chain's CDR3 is CASSQERSSYSGNTIYF. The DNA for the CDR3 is TGCGCCAGCAGCCAAGAAAGAAGTTCTTACTCTGGAAACACCATATATTTT.

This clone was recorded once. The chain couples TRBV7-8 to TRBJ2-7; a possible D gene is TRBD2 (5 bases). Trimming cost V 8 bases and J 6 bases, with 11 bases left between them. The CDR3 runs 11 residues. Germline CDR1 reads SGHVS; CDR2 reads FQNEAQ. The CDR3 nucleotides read TGTGCCAGCGTCGGGGATCTCGAGCAGTACTTC. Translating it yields CASVGDLEQYF.

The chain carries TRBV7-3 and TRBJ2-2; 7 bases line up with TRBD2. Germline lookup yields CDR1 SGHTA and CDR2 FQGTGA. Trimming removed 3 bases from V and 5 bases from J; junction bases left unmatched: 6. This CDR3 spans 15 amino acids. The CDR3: CASSLRERWTGELFF. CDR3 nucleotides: TGTGCCAGCAGCTTGCGGGAGAGGTGGACCGGGGAGCTGTTTTTT.

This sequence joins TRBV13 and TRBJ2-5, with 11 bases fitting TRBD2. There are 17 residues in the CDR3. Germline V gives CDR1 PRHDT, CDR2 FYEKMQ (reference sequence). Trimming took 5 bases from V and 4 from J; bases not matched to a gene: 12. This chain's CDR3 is CASSPAAGLAGGETQYF. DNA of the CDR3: TGTGCCAGCAGCCCCGCGGCAGGGCTAGCGGGAGGAGAGACCCAGTACTTC.

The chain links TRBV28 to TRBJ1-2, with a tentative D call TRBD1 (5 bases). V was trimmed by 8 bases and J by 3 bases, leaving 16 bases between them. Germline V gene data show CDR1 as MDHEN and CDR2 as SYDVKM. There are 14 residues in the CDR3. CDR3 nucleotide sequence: TGTGCCAGCGGAACCGCCGGGACTTACTATGGCTACACCTTC. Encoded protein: CASGTAGTYYGYTF.

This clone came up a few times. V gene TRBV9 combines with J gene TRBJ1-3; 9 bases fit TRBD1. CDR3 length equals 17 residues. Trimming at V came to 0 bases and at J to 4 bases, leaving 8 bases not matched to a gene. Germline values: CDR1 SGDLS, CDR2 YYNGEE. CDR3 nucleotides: TGTGCCAGCAGCGTAGCTACAGGGGGCGCTTCCGGAAACACCATATATTTT. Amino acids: CASSVATGGASGNTIYF.

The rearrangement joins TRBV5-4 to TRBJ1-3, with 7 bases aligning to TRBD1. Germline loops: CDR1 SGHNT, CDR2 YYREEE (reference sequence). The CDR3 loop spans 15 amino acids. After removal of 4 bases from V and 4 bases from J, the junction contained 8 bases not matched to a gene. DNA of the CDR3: TGTGCCAGCAGCGTGGAAAGGGGGCCAGGAAACACCATATATTTT. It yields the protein CASSVERGPGNTIYF.

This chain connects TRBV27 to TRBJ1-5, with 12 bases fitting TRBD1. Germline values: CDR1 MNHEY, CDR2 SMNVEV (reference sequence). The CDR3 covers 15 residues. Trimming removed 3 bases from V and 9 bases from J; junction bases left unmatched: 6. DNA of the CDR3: TGTGCCAGCAGTTTGGGACAGGGGGCCGACGGGCCCCAGCATTTT. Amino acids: CASSLGQGADGPQHF.